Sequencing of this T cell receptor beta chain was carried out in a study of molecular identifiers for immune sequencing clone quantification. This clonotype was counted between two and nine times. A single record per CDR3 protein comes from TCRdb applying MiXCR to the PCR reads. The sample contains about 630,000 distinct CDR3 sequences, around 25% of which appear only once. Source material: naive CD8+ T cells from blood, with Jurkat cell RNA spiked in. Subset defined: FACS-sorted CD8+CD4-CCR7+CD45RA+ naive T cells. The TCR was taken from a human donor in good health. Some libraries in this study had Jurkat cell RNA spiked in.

The CDR3, as DNA: TGTGCCAGCAGCGTCAAAGGGGGGGGGGCAGATACGCAGTATTTT. This sequence encodes CASSVKGGGADTQYF. V usage is TRBV7-2 and J usage is TRBJ2-3; maybe TRBD2 (7 bases). The V end lost 5 bases, the J end lost 4 bases, and 16 bases lay between the germline ends. CDR1 and CDR2 from the germline V gene are SGHTA and FQGNSA. The CDR3 extends over 15 amino acids.